This T cell receptor beta chain was captured in a study of monozygotic twins with inflammatory bowel disease. General study results and limits: Patient repertoires may carry noise from differing immunosuppressive treatments.

Looked up from germline, CDR1 is LNHDA and CDR2 is SQIVND (reference sequence). The CDR3 is 14 residues long. Details on this clonotype: Its antigen is not known.

No DNA is given; TCRdb re-called the 5' RACE reads and lists each CDR3 protein once. Listed are 400,000 or so distinct CDR3 sequences; 2.4% falls within the top ten. The sequencing sample was made of blood. The genes are TRBV19 and TRBJ2-6. The sequence was collected from a human donor with ulcerative colitis or Crohn's disease, or a healthy co-twin of an affected twin (not recorded which). This chain's CDR3 is CASSLPSGANVLTF.